Following are 23 T cell receptor beta chains from one sample sequenced in a study of tumor-infiltrating lymphocytes in primary liver carcinoma. RNA and DNA were co-extracted from roughly 20-30 mg of unsorted bulk tissue. Making TCR beta cDNA involved 400 to 600 ng total RNA and a constant-region primer. Nested multiplex PCR, run for three rounds with slightly modified ARM-PCR, yielded TCR beta libraries. The study ran its first two PCR rounds for around 10 cycles each, using TRBV1-TRBV30 forward primers and a C-beta reverse primer. From the multiplex PCR reads, TCRdb called clonotypes with MiXCR, one entry per CDR3 protein. This table has about 100,000 distinct CDR3 sequences, about 63% appearing once. Material: liver tumor tissue from sampling region 2. Subset denoted: tumor region T2, inferior pole. Receptor source: a woman in her sixties with primary liver carcinoma and hepatitis B virus infection.

The J gene is TRBJ2-1, the V gene TRBV21-1; the table calls TRBD2, which could not be checked here. TRBV21-1 is shown as a pseudogene. This CDR3 is built from 20 residues. For the CDR3, the DNA is TGTGCCAGCAACTTTGGGTATAAGAGGGCAGCGGGAGGGCCCTGGGATGAGCAGTTCTTC. It is translated as CASNFGYKRAAGGPWDEQFF.

Turning to this clonotype: Since no conserved phenylalanine or tryptophan closes the CDR3, a read error is the likely cause. The DNA is left out, because the CDR3 cannot be placed on it with certainty; the CDR3 is given as TCRdb lists it. J is TRBJ1-1 and V is TRBV5-4; TRBD1 was called by the table and not checked on the DNA. CDR1 is SGHNT and CDR2 is YYREEE in the germline V gene (reference sequence). The CDR3 is made up of 15 amino acids, end residues included. The CDR3 sequence is CASSPGQDRNTEASL.

The chain combines TRBV6-6 with TRBJ2-1, with 10 bases that match TRBD1. This CDR3 is built from 22 residues. Germline loops: CDR1 MNHNY, CDR2 SVGAGI (reference sequence). V gave up 7 bases and J gave up 6 bases; unmatched junction bases: 30. The CDR3 loop reads CASINRDRGSSGKRWAINEQFF. Here the CDR3 DNA reads TGTGCCAGCATCAACCGGGACAGGGGTAGTAGCGGGAAACGATGGGCTATCAATGAGCAGTTCTTC.

Concerning this clonotype: One end of the junction fails to match germline, which may point to a read error. J is TRBJ2-1 and V is TRBV4-1; TRBD2 agrees at 8 bases. Germline lookup yields CDR1 MGHRA and CDR2 YSYEKL. The CDR3 has 16 amino acids. CDR3 nucleotide sequence: TGCGCCAGCAGCCAAGAGCCGGGAGGGAAGCACAAAGAGCAGTTCTTC. Translating it yields CASSQEPGGKHKEQFF.

Remarks on this clonotype: This could be a read error, since a much larger clone is one nucleotide away. The chain joins TRBV4-1 to TRBJ2-7; 11 nucleotides agree with TRBD1. J lost 2 bases, V lost 4 bases, and 16 bases had no gene match. The CDR3 is 19 amino acids. CDR1 and CDR2 from the germline V gene are MGHRA and YSYEKL. CDR3 sequence: CASSPRDRGSAVRAYEQYF. CDR3 coding DNA: TGCGCCAGCAGCCCTCGGGACAGGGGGTCGGCAGTACGGGCCTACGAGCAGTACTTC.

Points on this clonotype: A read error may account for a junction end that differs from germline. The rearrangement links TRBV11-2 to TRBJ1-2; D possibly corresponds to TRBD1 (5 bases). Germline CDR1 is SGHAT and CDR2 is FQNNGV. CDR3 length: 16 amino acids. The CDR3 region has the DNA TGTGCCAGCAGCCTCGGGAGACCGGGGGGGTTCTATGGCTACATCTTC. This codes for CASSLGRPGGFYGYIF.

As regards this clonotype: Being one base from a much bigger clone, this may be a read error. The chain employs TRBV28 and TRBJ2-5; weak D call: TRBD2 (7 bases). The CDR3 loop spans 14 amino acids. CDR1 and CDR2 (germline): MDHEN, SYDVKM. The V gene lost 6 bases and the J gene lost 7 bases, with 18 bases spanning the gap. The CDR3 bases are TGTGCCAGCAGCCGACCGGGGGGCGTGAGGACCCAGTACTTC. As protein: CASSRPGGVRTQYF. Full variable domain (outside the CDR3, taken from reference TRBV28 and TRBJ2-5): DVKVTQSSRYLVKRTGEKVFLECVQDMDHENMFWYRQDPGLGLRLIYFSYDVKMKEKGDIPEGYSVSREKKERFSLILESASTNQTSMYLCASSRPGGVRTQYFGPGTRLLVL.

As regards this clonotype: This may be a read error, as it is one base from a much larger clone. The chain carries TRBV10-3 and TRBJ2-7; D is unresolved. Looked up from germline, CDR1 is ENHRY and CDR2 is SYGVKD. The CDR3 length is 12 residues. CDR3 sequence reads: CAISGQTYERYF. The CDR3 DNA sequence: TGTGCCATCAGTGGACAAACTTACGAGCGGTACTTC.

Concerning this clonotype itself: Just one base apart from a much larger clone, this may be a read error. This chain joins TRBV5-4 and TRBJ2-5; D perhaps matches TRBD1 (5 bases). The CDR3 sequence is 15 residues long. Trimming took 0 bases from V and 1 from J, leaving 10 bases between them. Germline V CDR1 and CDR2: SGHNT, YYREEE (reference sequence). CDR3 sequence (DNA): TGTGCCAGCAGCTTGGGGTCAGGGATCCAAGAGACCCAGTACTTC. This translates into CASSLGSGIQETQYF.

This chain links TRBV12-3 or TRBV12-4 with TRBJ2-7; 8 bases are a match to TRBD2. CDR3 length: 16 amino acids. Trimming at V came to 9 bases and at J to 0 bases, leaving 13 bases not matched to a gene. For the CDR3, the DNA is TGTGCCAGTAGCGGGACTACTAGCATAACCTCCTACGAGCAGTACTTC. Amino acid sequence: CASSGTTSITSYEQYF.

The rearrangement joins TRBV11-2 to TRBJ2-3; D perhaps matches TRBD2 (5 bases). With 5 bases removed from V and 4 bases from J, the gap between germline ends came to 22 bases. This CDR3 has 17 amino acids. Germline CDR1 reads SGHAT; CDR2 reads FQNNGV. This CDR3 reads CASSLSNIARMADTQYF. The DNA of the CDR3 is TGTGCCAGCAGCCTCAGTAATATAGCGAGGATGGCAGATACGCAGTATTTT.

To note about this clonotype: The junction does not match germline at one end; this may be a read error. The V and J genes are TRBV11-2 and TRBJ2-3; tentatively, D is TRBD2 (7 bases). CDR3 length: 17 residues. The germline CDR1 and CDR2 sequences are SGHAT and FQNNGV. CDR3 residues: CVSRLGGLTYTSDTRYF. The CDR3 DNA reads TGTGTCAGCAGGTTAGGGGGACTAACGTACACGTCAGATACGCGGTATTTT.

The genes are TRBV11-2 and TRBJ2-3; D gene ambiguous. Trimming pared 0 bases from V and 5 bases from J, leaving 12 bases between. The CDR3 spans 15 residues. Germline-derived CDR1 and CDR2 are SGHAT and FQNNGV. As DNA, the CDR3 is TGTGCCAGCAGCTTAGATCTCTATAATAGAGATACGCAGTATTTT. Amino acid sequence: CASSLDLYNRDTQYF.

This clonotype was observed many times. The CDR3 nucleotides read TGTGCCAGCAGCTTGGTGGGCAGGGGGCGTTCTGGGGCCAACGTCCTGACTTTC. Its translation: CASSLVGRGRSGANVLTF. V is TRBV5-6 and J is TRBJ2-6; TRBD1 agrees at 8 bases. Germline CDR1 is SGHDT and CDR2 is YYEEEE. Unmatched junction bases numbered 6, after V lost 0 bases and J lost 1 base. There are 18 residues in the CDR3.

This clonotype was seen once. The junction departs from the called germline gene at one end, perhaps through a read error. The genes are TRBV11-3 and TRBJ2-2; TRBD2 matches at 10 bases. The CDR3 runs to 15 residues. Germline lookup yields CDR1 SGHNT and CDR2 YENEEA. The chain's CDR3 is CASSSLGLATRELLF. In nucleotides, the CDR3 is TGTGCCAGCAGTTCTCTGGGACTAGCGACCAGGGAGCTGCTTTTT.

As regards this clonotype: This may be a read error, as it is one base from a much larger clone. The chain carries TRBV4-1 and TRBJ2-5; D remains unclear. The V gene's germline CDR1 is MGHRA and CDR2 YSYEKL. The CDR3 is 14 residues long. Deletions cut 4 bases from V and 2 bases from J, with 11 bases between. This CDR3 reads CASSPEAIQETQYF. The CDR3 DNA reads as TGCGCCAGCAGCCCCGAGGCTATTCAAGAGACCCAGTACTTC.

As concerns this clonotype: This may be a read error: a much more frequent sequence differs by one nucleotide. The chain couples TRBV7-9 to TRBJ1-1; 8 bases are shared with TRBD1. This CDR3 has 14 amino acids. The J segment lost 4 bases and the V segment lost 4 bases, leaving 5 bases of the junction unmatched. CDR1 and CDR2 (germline): SEHNR, FQNEAQ (reference sequence). The CDR3 is CASSCGQGGTEAFF. In DNA form, the CDR3 reads TGTGCCAGCAGCTGTGGACAGGGCGGCACTGAAGCTTTCTTT.

This clonotype showed up many times. J is TRBJ2-3 and V is TRBV29-1; maybe TRBD1 (5 bases). The ends were cut back, 4 bases at V and 0 bases at J, with 11 bases in the middle. The CDR3 covers 14 residues. Germline V CDR1 and CDR2: SQVTM, ANQGSEA. The CDR3, as DNA: TGCAGCGTTGTTGTAGGGGTCAGCACAGATACGCAGTATTTT. Encoded protein: CSVVVGVSTDTQYF.

The J gene is TRBJ2-4, the V gene TRBV10-3, with TRBD1 matching 9 bases. Trimming cost V 3 bases and J 7 bases; bases outside gene matches: 1. This CDR3 contains 13 residues. The V gene's germline CDR1 is ENHRY and CDR2 SYGVKD. The CDR3 here is CAISDDRGNIQYF. DNA of the CDR3: TGTGCCATCAGTGACGACAGGGGGAACATTCAGTACTTC.

The chain combines TRBV6-4 with TRBJ2-3; no clear D gene. Gene TRBJ1-5 matches the end of the DNA better, so the J call may be wrong. The CDR3 totals 16 residues. CDR1 is MRHNA and CDR2 is SNTAGT in the germline V gene. The CDR3 reads CASSDSASGGTDTQHF. DNA of the CDR3: TGTGCCAGCAGTGACTCGGCTAGCGGAGGCACAGATACGCAGCATTTT.

The chain recombines TRBV2 with TRBJ1-2, with D perhaps matching TRBD1 (5 bases). The germline V gene encodes CDR1 SNHLY and CDR2 FYNNEI. The CDR3 covers 13 residues. With 1 base removed from V and 8 bases from J, the gap between germline ends came to 11 bases. CDR3 coding DNA: TGTGCCAGCAGTGAAGAGGGGTTATGGGGCTACACCTTC. This encodes CASSEEGLWGYTF. Full variable domain (missing parts from reference TRBV2 and TRBJ1-2): EPEVTQTPSHQVTQMGQEVILRCVPISNHLYFYWYRQILGQKVEFLVSFYNNEISEKSEIFDDQFSVERPDGSNFTLKIRSTKLEDSAMYFCASSEEGLWGYTFGSGTRLTVV.

A word on this clonotype: Relative to the germline gene, one junction end is altered; a read error may explain this. V is TRBV2 and J is TRBJ2-2; 9 bases agree with TRBD1. The CDR3 loop spans 16 amino acids. Germline loops: CDR1 SNHLY, CDR2 FYNNEI. The CDR3 nucleotides are TGTGCCAGCAATCCACAGGGGGCCGGGGACACAGGGGAGCTGTTTTTT. Residues: CASNPQGAGDTGELFF.

Remarks on this clonotype: The junction departs from the called germline gene at one end, perhaps through a read error. V and J are TRBV11-3 and TRBJ2-1; unclear D gene. Germline values: CDR1 SGHNT, CDR2 YENEEA. This CDR3 contains 14 residues. CDR3: CASSSQSSYIEQFF. The CDR3 nucleotides read TGCGCCAGCAGCTCCCAGAGCTCCTACATTGAGCAGTTCTTC.